These T cell receptor beta chains were read from a single sample in a study of T-cell reconstitution after alpha-beta-depleted transplantation in children. TCRdb independently ran MiXCR on the PCR reads; one entry per CDR3 protein. The sample yields about 590,000 distinct CDR3 sequences, around 13% seen once. Here the sequenced sample was PBMCs, mostly from graft donor cells, taken 360 days after TCRalphabeta/CD19-depleted stem cell transplant. All receptors come from a male patient aged 10-17 years who had a stem cell transplant for acute myeloid leukemia, so the T cells may come from the graft donor. Both conserved end residues are trimmed from each CDR3.

v_gene | CDR3aa
TRBV4-3 | ASSQDPWSTDTQY
TRBV20-1 | SARADAGTGQSSYGYT
TRBV12-3/TRBV12-4 | ASSLAIPRSYEQY
TRBV29-1 | SVERRDGEGYT
TRBV5-6 | ASSTPNRGHEQY
TRBV4-2 | ASSQEGTGAFREQF
TRBV11-2 | ASRFISGSSYNEQF
TRBV20-1 | SARDLNTPGNIQY
TRBV29-1 | SVPRAGASNEQF
TRBV29-1 | SVYGTVGDYGYT
TRBV29-1 | SARDRRSTLAKNIQY
TRBV6-2/TRBV6-3 | ASSYSRWTLH
TRBV20-1 | SARVGVMAKNIQY
TRBV29-1 | SVNSPDTQY
TRBV5-1 | ASSLDWGMDYGYT
TRBV11-2 | ASRDPWTVDEKLF
TRBV6-1 | ASSPTAGGGETQY
TRBV7-9 | ASSLQTYYGYT
TRBV7-2 | ASSTGTSGNRLNEQF
TRBV6-2/TRBV6-3 | ASSRPGTSGRGEQF
TRBV7-3 | ASSQRAGGSGDTQY
TRBV5-1 | ASSLEWTSGTTDTQY
TRBV29-1 | SIRPTDTQY
TRBV20-1 | SARDWKAGQY
TRBV10-3 | AISEQGAGHEQY
TRBV3-1 | ASSPTYAGGRLYDEQY
TRBV25-1 | ASSELSPRTSGANVLT
TRBV4-2 | ASSQGLDQSEQF
TRBV6-2/TRBV6-3 | ASSYSRSLREGKYNEQF
TRBV5-4 | ASISRTGPANTGELF
TRBV19 | ATSFSRNTEAF